Below, one T cell receptor (beta chain) is given with its context. This clonotype turned up a few times. Its recognized antigen is unknown. No quality values exist for individual bases; no much larger clone is one base distant. Instrument on record: Illumina HiSeq 1500. TCRdb reprocessed the public reads (quality trimming at Q25 with fastp, clone calling with MiXCR) and kept in-frame beta chains. Each entry merges the rows of one CDR3 protein and shows their most common DNA and genes. The sample yields some 500,000 distinct CDR3 sequences; almost 40% were counted once. Around 50% of the sample belongs to the ten largest clones. The sample comes from a study of T cell repertoires in cytomegalovirus infection (dated by TCRdb to the late 2010s). Looking at the study overall: The peptide stimulations were aimed at well-studied HLA-B-restricted epitopes as well as recently identified HLA-C-restricted CMV epitopes, whose presentation resists viral immunomodulation. Donor HLA type was relevant to the analysis, as public TCR beta signatures indicated carriage of CMV infection together with the matching HLA type.

Study-wide findings and limitations: The ex vivo response was dominated by HLA-C-restricted CMV-specific TCR beta clonotypes, which also provided the single most frequent clonotype in two of eight donors. In both this cohort and an independent cohort of several hundred donors, the cumulative frequency of public TCR beta family members distinguished carriers of CMV infection plus the relevant HLA type.

Trimming accounts for 1 base at V and 5 bases at J, while the number of junction bases matched to no gene is 4. CDR1 and CDR2 were assigned from the germline V gene as MGHRA and YSYEKL. From the cysteine up to the phenylalanine, the CDR3 has a length of 15 residues. Just CDR3 DNA is preserved here, 45 bases in frame from base 1. Sample treatment or condition, as interpreted from the label and publication: in vitro stimulation with specific CMV peptide epitopes to enrich CMV-specific T cells. The starting material was cultured PBMCs, obtained from culture after CMV antigen stimulation. This chain is built from TRBV4-1 and TRBJ2-1; TRBD2 fits 8 bases in the junction. The receptor was derived from a human donor in good health (CMV status not recorded). Some clones in this sample may be carry-over from other donors' samples. The DNA is TGCGCCAGCAGCCAAGGACTAGCGACCAACAATGAGCAGTTCTTC. This yields the protein CASSQGLATNNEQFF.